A selection of T cell receptor beta chains follows, all from one sample in a study of blood T cells in healthy people across ages. TCRdb re-called the 5' RACE reads with MiXCR, one entry per CDR3 protein. Here the sample spans 650,000 to 950,000 distinct CDR3 sequences, around two fifths being singletons. Material for sequencing was blood. The receptors originated from a man in his sixties in good health. The conserved cysteine and the conserved F or W are not part of the CDR3 here. The order of the fields is CDR3 protein, J gene, V gene.

ASSYSGGGSYEQY,TRBJ2-7,TRBV6-5
ASSYGDRRAERETQY,TRBJ2-5,TRBV6-5
ASSPGLAGQTYEQY,TRBJ2-7,TRBV2
SASRTPGTHYEQY,TRBJ2-7,TRBV20-1
ASSLERGDTGELF,TRBJ2-2,TRBV5-1
ASSLSQQGAGYT,TRBJ1-2,TRBV7-8
ASSVLRGETDTQY,TRBJ2-3,TRBV6-6
ASSSSGGDNEQF,TRBJ2-1,TRBV11-3
ASSLSQGADGYT,TRBJ1-2,TRBV27
SAVGRAGEQY,TRBJ2-5,TRBV20-1
SARYAGTQNTEAF,TRBJ1-1,TRBV20-1
ASSRGLVANTGELF,TRBJ2-2,TRBV5-6
ASRPGPWDETQY,TRBJ2-5,TRBV3-1
ASSPGRGILETQY,TRBJ2-5,TRBV12-3/TRBV12-4
ASSVLGNTDTQY,TRBJ2-3,TRBV9
ASSQEQEYEQY,TRBJ2-7,TRBV4-3
ASSQDSLMVQGDTEAF,TRBJ1-1,TRBV4-3
ASSPQSDSYEQY,TRBJ2-7,TRBV18
ASSLLGDSNQPQH,TRBJ1-5,TRBV7-2
ASRRQMNTEAF,TRBJ1-1,TRBV28
ASRGQGGGGYT,TRBJ1-2,TRBV6-1
AWSEGLNTEAF,TRBJ1-1,TRBV30
ASTQTLGRFRF,TRBJ2-1,TRBV6-1
SERGGASQETQY,TRBJ2-5,TRBV20-1
SARDLAGDLYEQY,TRBJ2-7,TRBV20-1
ASRSFGDTLQETQY,TRBJ2-5,TRBV2
ASSERTPRTTYNEQF,TRBJ2-1,TRBV6-1
ASSYGRAGPYEQY,TRBJ2-7,TRBV6-5
ASSETGPYNEQF,TRBJ2-1,TRBV2
ASSPSHGQGIVNIQY,TRBJ2-4,TRBV3-1
ASTQRSSNQPQH,TRBJ1-5,TRBV6-2/TRBV6-3
ASTPQGLGEKLF,TRBJ1-4,TRBV6-6
ASQTGNYGYT,TRBJ1-2,TRBV3-1
ASSVTGSGNYGYT,TRBJ1-2,TRBV5-5
ASSPRGGRTNTEAF,TRBJ1-1,TRBV7-8
ASSPRGAEAF,TRBJ1-1,TRBV7-8
ASSVRRGPYNEQF,TRBJ2-1,TRBV4-3
ASSAKPGLTGSDTQY,TRBJ2-3,TRBV9
ASRRGGLGNEQY,TRBJ2-5,TRBV13
ASRRVSGANVLT,TRBJ2-6,TRBV6-2/TRBV6-3
ASSLGSYQPQH,TRBJ1-5,TRBV5-6
ATTRQYTGELF,TRBJ2-2,TRBV10-3